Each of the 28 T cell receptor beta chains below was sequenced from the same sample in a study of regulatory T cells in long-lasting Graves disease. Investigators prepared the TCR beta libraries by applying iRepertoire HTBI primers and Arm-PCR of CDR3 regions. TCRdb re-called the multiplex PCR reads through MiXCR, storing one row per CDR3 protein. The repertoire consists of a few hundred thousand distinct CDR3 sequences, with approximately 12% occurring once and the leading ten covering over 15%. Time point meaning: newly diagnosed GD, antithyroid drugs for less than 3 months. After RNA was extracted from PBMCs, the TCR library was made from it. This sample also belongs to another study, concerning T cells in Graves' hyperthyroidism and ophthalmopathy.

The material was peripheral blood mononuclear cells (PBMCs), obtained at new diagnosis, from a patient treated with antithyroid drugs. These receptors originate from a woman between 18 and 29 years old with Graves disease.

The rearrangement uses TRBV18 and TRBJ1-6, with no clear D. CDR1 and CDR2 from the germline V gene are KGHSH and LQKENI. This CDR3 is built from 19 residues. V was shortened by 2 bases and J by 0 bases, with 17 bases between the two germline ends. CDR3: CASSPYPGSPSSYNSPLHF. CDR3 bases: TGTGCCAGCTCACCATATCCGGGATCGCCTAGCTCCTATAATTCACCCCTCCACTTT.

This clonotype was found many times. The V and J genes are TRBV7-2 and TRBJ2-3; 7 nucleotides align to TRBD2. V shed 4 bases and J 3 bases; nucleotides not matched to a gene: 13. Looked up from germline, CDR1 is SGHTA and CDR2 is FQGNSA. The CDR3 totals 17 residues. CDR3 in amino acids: CASSSIIWGGLTDTQYF. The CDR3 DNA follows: TGTGCCAGCAGCTCCATAATTTGGGGGGGTTTAACAGATACGCAGTATTTT.

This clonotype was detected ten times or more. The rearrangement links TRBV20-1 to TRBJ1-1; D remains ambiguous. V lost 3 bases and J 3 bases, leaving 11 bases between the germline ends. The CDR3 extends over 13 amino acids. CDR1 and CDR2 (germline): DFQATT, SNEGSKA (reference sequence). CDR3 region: CSASMVWDTEAFF. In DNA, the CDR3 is TGCAGTGCTAGTATGGTATGGGACACTGAAGCTTTCTTT.

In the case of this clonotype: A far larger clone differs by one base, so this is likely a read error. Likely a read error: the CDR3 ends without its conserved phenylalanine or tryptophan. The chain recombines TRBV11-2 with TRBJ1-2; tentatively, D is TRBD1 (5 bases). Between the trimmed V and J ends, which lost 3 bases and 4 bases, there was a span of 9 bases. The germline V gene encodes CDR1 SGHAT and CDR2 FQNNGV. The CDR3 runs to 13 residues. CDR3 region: CASSLGRSYGYTS. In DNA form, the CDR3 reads TGTGCCAGCAGCTTGGGACGGAGCTATGGCTACACCTCC.

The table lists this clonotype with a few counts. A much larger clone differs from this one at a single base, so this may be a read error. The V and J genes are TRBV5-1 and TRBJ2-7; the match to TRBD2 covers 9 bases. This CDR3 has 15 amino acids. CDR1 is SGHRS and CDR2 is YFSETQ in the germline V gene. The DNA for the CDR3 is TGTGCCAGCAGCCCAAGCGGGAGGCTTGGGTACGAGCAGTACTTC. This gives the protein CASSPSGRLGYEQYF.

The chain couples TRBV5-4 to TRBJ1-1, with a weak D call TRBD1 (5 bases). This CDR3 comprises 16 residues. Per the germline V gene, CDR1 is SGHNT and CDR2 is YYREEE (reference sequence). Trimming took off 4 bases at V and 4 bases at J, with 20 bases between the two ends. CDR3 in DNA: TGTGCCAGCAGCGTCGGGGGAAGGGATAGGAGCACTGAAGCTTTCTTT. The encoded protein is CASSVGGRDRSTEAFF. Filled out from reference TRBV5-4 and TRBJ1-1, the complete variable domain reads ETGVTQSPTHLIKTRGQQVTLRCSSQSGHNTVSWYQQALGQGPQFIFQYYREEENGRGNFPPRFSGLQFPNYSSELNVNALELDDSALYLCASSVGGRDRSTEAFFGQGTRLTVV.

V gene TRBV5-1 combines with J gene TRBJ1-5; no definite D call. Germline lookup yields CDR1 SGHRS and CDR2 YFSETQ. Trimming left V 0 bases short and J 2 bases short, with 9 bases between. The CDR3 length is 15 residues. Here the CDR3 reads CASSLASGGNQPQHF. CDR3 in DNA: TGCGCCAGCAGCTTGGCCTCGGGAGGCAATCAGCCCCAGCATTTT. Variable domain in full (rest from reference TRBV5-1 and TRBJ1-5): KAGVTQTPRYLIKTRGQQVTLSCSPISGHRSVSWYQQTPGQGLQFLFEYFSETQRNKGNFPGRFSGRQFSNSRSEMNVSTLELGDSALYLCASSLASGGNQPQHFGDGTRLSIL.

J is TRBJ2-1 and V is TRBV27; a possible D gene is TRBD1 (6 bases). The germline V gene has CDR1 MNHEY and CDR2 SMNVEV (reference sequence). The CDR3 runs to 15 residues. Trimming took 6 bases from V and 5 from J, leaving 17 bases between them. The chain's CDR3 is CASSRPGTLNNEQFF. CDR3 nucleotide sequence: TGTGCCAGCAGCCGGCCCGGGACATTAAACAATGAGCAGTTCTTC.

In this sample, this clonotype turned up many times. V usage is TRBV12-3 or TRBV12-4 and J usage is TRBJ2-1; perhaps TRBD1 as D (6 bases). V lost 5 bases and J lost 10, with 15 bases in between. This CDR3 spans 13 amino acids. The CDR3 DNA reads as TGTGCCAGCAGTCTTACCAGGGGTGGAGAGCAGTTCTTC. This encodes CASSLTRGGEQFF.

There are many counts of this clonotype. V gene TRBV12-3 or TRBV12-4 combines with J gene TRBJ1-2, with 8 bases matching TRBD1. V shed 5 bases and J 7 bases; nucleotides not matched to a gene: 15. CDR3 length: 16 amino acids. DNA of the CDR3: TGTGCCAGCAGTCCCTTTGGGATGACAGGGGAGGCTGGCTACACCTTC. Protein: CASSPFGMTGEAGYTF.

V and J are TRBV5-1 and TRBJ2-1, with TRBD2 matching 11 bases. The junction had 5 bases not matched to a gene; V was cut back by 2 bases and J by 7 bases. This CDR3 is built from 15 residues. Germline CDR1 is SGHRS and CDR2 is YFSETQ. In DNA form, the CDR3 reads TGCGCCAGCAGCTTTCCGGGACTAGCGGAGAATGAGCAGTTCTTC. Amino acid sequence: CASSFPGLAENEQFF.

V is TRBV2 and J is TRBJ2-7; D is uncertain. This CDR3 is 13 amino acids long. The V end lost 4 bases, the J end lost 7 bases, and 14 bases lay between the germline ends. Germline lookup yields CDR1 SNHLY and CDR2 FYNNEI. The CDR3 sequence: CASSGPTGLEQYV. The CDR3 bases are TGTGCCAGCAGTGGGCCAACGGGTCTTGAGCAGTACGTC.

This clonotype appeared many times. The CDR3 sequence: CASSPPHWTGNQPQHF. CDR3 bases: TGTGCCAGCAGCCCGCCCCACTGGACAGGCAATCAGCCCCAGCATTTT. This chain joins TRBV7-9 and TRBJ1-5; TRBD1 is a possible D gene (6 bases). Trimming took 5 bases from V and 2 from J, leaving 16 bases between them. Germline V CDR1 and CDR2: SEHNR, FQNEAQ (reference sequence). The CDR3 covers 16 residues.

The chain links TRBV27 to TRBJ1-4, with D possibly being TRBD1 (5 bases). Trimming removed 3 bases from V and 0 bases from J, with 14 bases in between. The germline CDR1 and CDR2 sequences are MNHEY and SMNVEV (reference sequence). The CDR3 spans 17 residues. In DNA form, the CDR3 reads TGTGCCAGCAGTTTGTCGTTCCCGGGACCAACTAATGAAAAACTGTTTTTT. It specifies CASSLSFPGPTNEKLFF.

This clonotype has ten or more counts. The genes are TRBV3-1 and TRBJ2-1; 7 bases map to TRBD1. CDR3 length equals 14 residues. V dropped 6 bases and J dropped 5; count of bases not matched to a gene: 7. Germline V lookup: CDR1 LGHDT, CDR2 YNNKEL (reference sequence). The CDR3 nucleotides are TGTGCCAGCAGACATACCGACAGGGACAATGAGCAGTTCTTC. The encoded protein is CASRHTDRDNEQFF.

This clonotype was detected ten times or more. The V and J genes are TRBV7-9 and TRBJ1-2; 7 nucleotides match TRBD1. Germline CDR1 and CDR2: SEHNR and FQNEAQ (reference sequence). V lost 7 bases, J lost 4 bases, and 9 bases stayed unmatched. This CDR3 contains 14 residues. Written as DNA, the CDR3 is TGTGCCAGCAAGGGACAGACATCTAGCTATGGCTACACCTTC. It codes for CASKGQTSSYGYTF. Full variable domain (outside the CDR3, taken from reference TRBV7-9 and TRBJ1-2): DTGVSQNPRHKITKRGQNVTFRCDPISEHNRLYWYRQTLGQGPEFLTYFQNEAQLEKSRLLSDRFSAERPKGSFSTLEIQRTEQGDSAMYLCASKGQTSSYGYTFGSGTRLTVV.

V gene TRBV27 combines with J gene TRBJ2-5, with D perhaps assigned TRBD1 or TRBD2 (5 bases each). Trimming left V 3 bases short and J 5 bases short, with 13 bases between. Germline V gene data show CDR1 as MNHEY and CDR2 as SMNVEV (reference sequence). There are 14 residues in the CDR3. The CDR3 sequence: CASSFAGSSETQYF. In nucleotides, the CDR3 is TGTGCCAGCAGTTTCGCAGGGAGCTCGGAGACCCAGTACTTC.

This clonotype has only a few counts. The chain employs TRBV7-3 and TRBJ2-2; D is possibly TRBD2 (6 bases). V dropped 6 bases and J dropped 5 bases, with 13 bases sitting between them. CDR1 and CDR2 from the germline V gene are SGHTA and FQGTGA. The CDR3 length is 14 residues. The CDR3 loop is CASRVSGATGELFF. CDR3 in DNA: TGTGCCAGCAGGGTTAGCGGTGCTACCGGGGAGCTGTTTTTT.

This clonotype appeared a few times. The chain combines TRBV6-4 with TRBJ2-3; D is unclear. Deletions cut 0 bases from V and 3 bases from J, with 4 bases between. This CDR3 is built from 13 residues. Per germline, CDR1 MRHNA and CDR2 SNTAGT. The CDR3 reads CASSDSETDTQYF. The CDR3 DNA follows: TGTGCCAGCAGTGACTCTGAGACAGATACGCAGTATTTT.

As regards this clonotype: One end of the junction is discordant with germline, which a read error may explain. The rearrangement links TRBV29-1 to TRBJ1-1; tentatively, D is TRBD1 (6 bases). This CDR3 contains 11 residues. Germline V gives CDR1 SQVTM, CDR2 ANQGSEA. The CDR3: CSVEMSGLDRF. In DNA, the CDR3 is TGCAGCGTTGAAATGAGCGGATTGGACAGATTT.

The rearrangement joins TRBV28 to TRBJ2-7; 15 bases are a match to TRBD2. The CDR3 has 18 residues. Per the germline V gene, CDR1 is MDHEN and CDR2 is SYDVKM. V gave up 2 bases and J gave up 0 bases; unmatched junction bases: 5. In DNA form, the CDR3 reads TGTGCCAGCAGTTTAAGGACTAGCGGGAGGGGGAGCTCCTACGAGCAGTACTTC. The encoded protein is CASSLRTSGRGSSYEQYF.

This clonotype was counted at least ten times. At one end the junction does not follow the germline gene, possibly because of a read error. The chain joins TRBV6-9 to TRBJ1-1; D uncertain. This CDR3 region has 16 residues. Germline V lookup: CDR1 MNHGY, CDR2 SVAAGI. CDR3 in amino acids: CASSSQYGPVNTEAFF. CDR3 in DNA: TGTGCCAGCAGTTCCCAGTATGGACCGGTGAACACCGAAGCTTTCTTT.

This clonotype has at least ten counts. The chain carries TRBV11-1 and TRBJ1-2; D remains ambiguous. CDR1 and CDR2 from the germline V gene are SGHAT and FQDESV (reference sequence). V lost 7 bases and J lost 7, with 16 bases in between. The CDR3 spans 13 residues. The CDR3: CASTRLEWGGYTF. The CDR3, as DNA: TGTGCCAGCACCCGACTGGAATGGGGTGGCTACACCTTC.

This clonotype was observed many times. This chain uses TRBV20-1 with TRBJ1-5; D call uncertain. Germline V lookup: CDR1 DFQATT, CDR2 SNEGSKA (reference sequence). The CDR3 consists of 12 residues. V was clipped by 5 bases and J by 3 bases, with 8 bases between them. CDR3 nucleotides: TGCAGTGCTGGCCATACCAATCAGCCCCAGCATTTT. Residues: CSAGHTNQPQHF.

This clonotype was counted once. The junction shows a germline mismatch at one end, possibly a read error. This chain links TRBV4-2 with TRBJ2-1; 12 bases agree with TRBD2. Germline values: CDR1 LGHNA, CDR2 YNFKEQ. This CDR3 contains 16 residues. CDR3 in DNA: TGTGCCAGCAGCCAGCAGACTAGCGGGAGTCATAATGAGCAGCTCTTC. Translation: CASSQQTSGSHNEQLF.

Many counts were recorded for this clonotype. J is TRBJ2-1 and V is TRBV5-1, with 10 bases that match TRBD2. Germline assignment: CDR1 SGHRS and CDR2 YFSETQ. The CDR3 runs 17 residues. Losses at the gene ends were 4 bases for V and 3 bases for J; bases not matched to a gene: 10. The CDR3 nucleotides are TGCGCCAGCAGCCGACCTGGGACTAGCGATAACTACAATGAGCAGTTCTTC. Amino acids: CASSRPGTSDNYNEQFF.

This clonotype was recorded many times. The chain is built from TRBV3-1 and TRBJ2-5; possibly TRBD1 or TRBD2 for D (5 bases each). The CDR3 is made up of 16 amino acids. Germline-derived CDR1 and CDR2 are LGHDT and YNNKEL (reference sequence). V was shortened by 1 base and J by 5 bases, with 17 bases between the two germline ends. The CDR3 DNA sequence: TGTGCCAGCAGCCAAGCTTTTAACGGGGCAGGGGAGACCCAGTACTTC. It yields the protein CASSQAFNGAGETQYF.

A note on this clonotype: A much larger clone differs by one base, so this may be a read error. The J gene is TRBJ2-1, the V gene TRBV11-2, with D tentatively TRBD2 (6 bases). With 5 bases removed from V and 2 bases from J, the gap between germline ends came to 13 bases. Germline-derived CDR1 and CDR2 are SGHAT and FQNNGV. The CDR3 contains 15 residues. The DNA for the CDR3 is TGTGCCAGCAGCATACTATCGGGGGCCTACAATGAGCAGTTCTTC. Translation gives CASSILSGAYNEQFF.